This T cell receptor (beta chain) was sequenced in a study of T cells expressing NK-cell markers. Study-wide context: The authors derived TCR beta repertoires from sorted CD3+CD56+NKG2C+, CD3+CD56+NKG2C- and CD3+CD56-NKG2C+ T cells.

Synthesis of TCR beta cDNA relied on 5'RACE template switching carrying UMIs. TCRdb re-analyzed the 5' RACE reads; it lists each CDR3 protein once, without DNA. This sample's table has around 380,000 distinct CDR3 sequences. This CDR3 has 13 amino acids. Germline loops: CDR1 SNHLY, CDR2 FYNNEI. This clonotype was obtained from a woman in her fifties or sixties in good health. The V and J genes are TRBV2 and TRBJ2-5. Sequencing used blood T cells: a sorted CD56 or NKG2C T cell subset, CD4+ or CD8+ T cells, or bulk PBMC T cells (not recorded which). The CDR3 loop reads CASRGSRQETQYF.